This T cell receptor (beta chain) originates from a study of post-analysis software for immune sequencing data (dated by TCRdb to the mid-2010s). In terms of the full investigation: The recorded disease courses included relapsing-remitting, secondary progressive and progressive-relapsing multiple sclerosis, and some patients had no subtype annotation. The patient repertoires were set against 10 to 11 previously published healthy control repertoires from donors whose ages ranged from about 6 to 25 years. A subset of samples was prepared in parallel using single-end sample barcoding, then pooled and co-amplified after Illumina adapter ligation.

Library prep was done by PCR. The sample was run on an Illumina HiSeq 2500. Unique molecular identifiers were incorporated into TCR beta cDNA libraries to reduce PCR and sequencing biases. Every 1 to 10 million input T cells yielded about 500,000 cDNA molecules, meaning each molecule approximated one T cell. The patient libraries were prepared and sequenced using the same protocol as the earlier healthy control dataset. Samples belonging to the same batch were prepared together, multiplexed and sequenced on a shared HiSeq lane. Concerning the study's data processing: MIGEC handled the raw barcoded reads, throwing out single-read molecular identifier groups before consensus assembly and CDR3 extraction. Clonotype tables were post-analysed with VDJtools, normalizing diversity by down-sampling all datasets to the smallest sample size. To correct batch-related cross-sample contamination, repertoire overlap clustering matched CDR3 amino acid sequences but not nucleotide sequences. TCRdb handled the public reads itself, with Q25 trimming in fastp and clone calling in MiXCR, and kept productive beta chains. All rows with the same CDR3 protein become a single entry with the most common DNA and genes. The V and J calls shown here were made by TCRdb, not taken from the authors' results. The sample table contains fewer than 900,000 distinct CDR3 sequences; only one count was recorded for around 45% of them. The top ten hold 4.9% of the sample.

TCR beta repertoires were profiled from peripheral blood of 13 young patients with multiple sclerosis to demonstrate the VDJtools post-analysis software. The patients with multiple sclerosis were children and adolescents between about 6 and 15 years of age. The CDR3 covers 13 residues, taking in both the cysteine and the phenylalanine. Left in the record is the CDR3 DNA by itself, 39 bases read in frame from the first base. The germline V gene (reference sequence) sets CDR1 to MNHNY and CDR2 to SVGAGI. The germline V end is reduced by 7 bases and the J end by 10 bases; junction bases left unmatched: 7. Results the study describes overall, beyond this receptor: Several TRBV segments, including TRBV5-6, TRBV5-1 and TRBV20-1, were significantly more frequent in patients than controls. Significantly lower normalized Chao1 diversity was found in multiple sclerosis patients than in controls, suggesting substantial peripheral T-cell clonal expansion. The multiple sclerosis patient group was slightly younger than the control group. Direct clustering with F measure revealed strong co-clustering of samples prepared in the same batch, which led to a batch-effect correction.

Turning to this clonotype: Its target antigen remains unknown. No base-level quality is on record; no much larger clone is a single base apart.

The chain was built from TRBV6-6 and TRBJ2-5; the junction holds 12 bases that match TRBD2. This clonotype was obtained from a girl aged 5-17 years with multiple sclerosis. The sample consisted of blood. At the DNA level, the sequence is TGTGCCAGCACCCCTAGCGGGGGGGAAGACCAGTACTTC. It translates as CASTPSGGEDQYF.